The T cell receptor (beta chain) under discussion was sequenced for a study of regulatory T cells in long-lasting Graves disease. Study-wide background: Prior antithyroid drug treatment in newly diagnosed Graves' patients lasted under 3 months. Broader study findings: Persistent cases of Graves' showed reduced TCR diversity relative to newly diagnosed patients.

Arm-PCR of CDR3 regions and iRepertoire HTBI primers were the basis on which TCR beta libraries were built. TCRdb recomputed calls from the multiplex PCR reads with MiXCR, one row per CDR3 protein. The table shows over 350,000 distinct CDR3 sequences, with about 15% occurring only once. Noted time point: newly diagnosed GD, antithyroid drugs for less than 3 months. Construction of the TCR library relied on RNA isolated from PBMCs. EDTA tubes held 7 to 9 milliliters of peripheral blood from each patient. In regard to this clonotype: The antigen is undetermined.

The ends lost 3 bases at V and 8 bases at J; junction bases unmatched: 14. There are 16 residues in the CDR3. Looked up from germline, CDR1 is DFQATT and CDR2 is SNEGSKA (reference sequence). These records were also assigned to another study, of T cells in Graves' hyperthyroidism and ophthalmopathy. As that study records: First-round RT-PCR with HTBI primers amplified the TCR CDR3 region.

This TCR was recovered from a woman aged 40 to 50 with Graves disease. V usage is TRBV20-1 and J usage is TRBJ2-1; TRBD2 aligns across 9 bases. The input for sequencing was peripheral blood mononuclear cells (PBMCs), taken at new diagnosis, from a patient treated with antithyroid drugs. The CDR3 loop reads CSASLPIAGVRDEQFF. The DNA of the CDR3 is TGCAGTGCTAGCCTCCCTATAGCGGGAGTAAGGGATGAGCAGTTCTTC.